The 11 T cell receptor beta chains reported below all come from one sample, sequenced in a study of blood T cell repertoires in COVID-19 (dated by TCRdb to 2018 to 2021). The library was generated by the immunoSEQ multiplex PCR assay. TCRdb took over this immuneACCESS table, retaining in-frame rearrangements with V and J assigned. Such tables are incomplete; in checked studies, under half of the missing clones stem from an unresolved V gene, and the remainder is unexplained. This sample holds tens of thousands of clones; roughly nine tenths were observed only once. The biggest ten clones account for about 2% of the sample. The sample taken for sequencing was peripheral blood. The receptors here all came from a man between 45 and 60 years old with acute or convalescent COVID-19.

DNA for the CDR3: TGTGCCAGTGGTCCCCTCTCCAGTTATAGCAATCAGCCCCAGCATTTT. It translates to CASGPLSSYSNQPQHF. This chain links TRBV19 with TRBJ1-5, with D unresolved. The V gene lost 8 bases and the J gene lost 0 bases, with 17 bases spanning the gap. The CDR3 covers 16 residues. Per germline, CDR1 LNHDA and CDR2 SQIVND (reference sequence).

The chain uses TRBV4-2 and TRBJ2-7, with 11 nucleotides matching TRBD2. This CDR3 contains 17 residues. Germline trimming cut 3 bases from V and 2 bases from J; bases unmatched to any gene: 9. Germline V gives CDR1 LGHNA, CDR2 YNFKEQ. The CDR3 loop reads CASSQGLAEAFTYEQYF. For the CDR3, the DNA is TGTGCCAGCAGCCAGGGACTAGCGGAGGCCTTCACCTACGAGCAGTACTTC.

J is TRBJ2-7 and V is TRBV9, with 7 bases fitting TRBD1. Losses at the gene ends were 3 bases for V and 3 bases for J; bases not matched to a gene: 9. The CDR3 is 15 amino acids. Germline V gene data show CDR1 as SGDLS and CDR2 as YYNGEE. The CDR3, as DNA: TGTGCCAGCAGCGAATTCCCAGGGACAGACTACGAGCAGTACTTC. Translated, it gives CASSEFPGTDYEQYF.

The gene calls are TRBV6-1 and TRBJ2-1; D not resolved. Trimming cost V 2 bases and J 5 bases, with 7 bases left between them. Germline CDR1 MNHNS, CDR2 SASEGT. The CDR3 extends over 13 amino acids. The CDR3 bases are TGTGCCAGCAGTGAAACCGCGGACAATGAGCAGTTCTTC. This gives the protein CASSETADNEQFF.

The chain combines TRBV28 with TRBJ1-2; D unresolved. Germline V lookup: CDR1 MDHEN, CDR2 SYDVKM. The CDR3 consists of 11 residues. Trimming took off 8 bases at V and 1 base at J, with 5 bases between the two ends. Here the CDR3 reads CASERNYGYTF. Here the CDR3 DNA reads TGTGCCAGCGAGCGTAACTATGGCTACACCTTC.

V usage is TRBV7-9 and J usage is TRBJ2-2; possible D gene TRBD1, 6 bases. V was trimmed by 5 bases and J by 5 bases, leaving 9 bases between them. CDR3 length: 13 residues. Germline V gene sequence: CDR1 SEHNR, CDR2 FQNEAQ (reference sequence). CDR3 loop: CASSPGVTGELFF. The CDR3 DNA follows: TGTGCCAGCAGCCCAGGGGTGACCGGGGAGCTGTTTTTT.

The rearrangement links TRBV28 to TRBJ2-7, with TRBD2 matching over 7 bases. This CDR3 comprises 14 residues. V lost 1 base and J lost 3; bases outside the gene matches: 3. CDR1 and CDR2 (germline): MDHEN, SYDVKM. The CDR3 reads CASSLYPGGYEQYF. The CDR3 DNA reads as TGTGCCAGCAGTTTATACCCGGGGGGCTACGAGCAGTACTTC.

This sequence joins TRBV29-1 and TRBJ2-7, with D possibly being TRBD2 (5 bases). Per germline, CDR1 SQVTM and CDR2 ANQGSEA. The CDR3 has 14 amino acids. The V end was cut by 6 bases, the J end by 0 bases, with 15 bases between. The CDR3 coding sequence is TGCAGCGTCCCCGTTGACGGGGTCTCCTACGAGCAGTACTTC. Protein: CSVPVDGVSYEQYF.

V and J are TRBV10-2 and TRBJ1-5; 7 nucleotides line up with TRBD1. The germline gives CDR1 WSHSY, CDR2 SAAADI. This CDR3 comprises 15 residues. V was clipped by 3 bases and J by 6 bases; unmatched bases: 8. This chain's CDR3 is CASSEIGGSSQPQHF. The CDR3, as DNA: TGCGCCAGCAGTGAAATAGGGGGCTCGAGTCAGCCCCAGCATTTT.

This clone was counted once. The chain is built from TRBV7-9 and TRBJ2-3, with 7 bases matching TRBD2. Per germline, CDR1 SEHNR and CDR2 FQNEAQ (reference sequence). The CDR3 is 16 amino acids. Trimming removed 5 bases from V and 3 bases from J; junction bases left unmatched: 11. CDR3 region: CASSHPRGSETDTQYF. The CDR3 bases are TGTGCCAGCAGCCACCCCCGCGGGAGTGAGACAGATACGCAGTATTTT.

CDR3 DNA sequence: TGTGCCAGCAGCCCCAGAGAGACAGCGCTCCCTGGAAACACCATATATTTT. It specifies CASSPRETALPGNTIYF. This sequence joins TRBV7-9 and TRBJ1-3; perhaps TRBD1 as D (5 bases). Trimming stripped 5 bases from V and 2 bases from J, with 19 bases between. Germline values: CDR1 SEHNR, CDR2 FQNEAQ (reference sequence). The CDR3 sequence is 17 residues long.